This TCR beta chain derives from a study of T cell repertoires in cytomegalovirus infection. Each CDR3 protein gets one entry after TCRdb re-called the reads with MiXCR. The data hold 110,000 or so distinct CDR3 sequences, with around 31% observed a single time. Germline V gene data show CDR1 as LGHNT and CDR2 as FRNRAP. The ends were cut back, 3 bases at V and 0 bases at J, with 8 bases in the middle. This CDR3 is built from 15 residues. This clonotype has a handful of counts. What it binds is not known. The chain carries TRBV12-5 and TRBJ2-2; D is ambiguous. The source is a human donor in good health (CMV status not recorded). Some clones in this sample may be carry-over from other donors' samples. The source material was CD8+ T cells from cultured PBMCs, sampled from culture after CMV antigen stimulation. The CDR3 protein is CASGFLGSNTGELFF. The DNA of the CDR3 is TGTGCTAGTGGTTTTTTGGGGTCGAACACCGGGGAGCTGTTTTTT.